One sample yielded the 27 T cell receptor beta chains listed below, sequenced in a study of blood T cell repertoires in COVID-19. The data were produced by immunoSEQ multiplex PCR, yet TCRdb's version contains in-frame clones alone and is incomplete. The sample yields roughly 410,000 clones, around 91% seen once. Material for sequencing was peripheral blood. The receptors were sampled from a middle-aged woman with COVID-19, enrolled during active disease.

The V call is TRBV27, the J call TRBJ1-2, with 12 bases matching TRBD1. The V gene's germline CDR1 is MNHEY and CDR2 SMNVEV (reference sequence). V trimming: 0 bases; J trimming: 4 bases; junction bases outside the gene matches: 3. The CDR3 is made up of 16 amino acids. CDR3: CASSLSGTGGAYGYTF. The DNA of the CDR3 is TGTGCCAGCAGTTTATCCGGGACAGGGGGCGCCTATGGCTACACCTTC.

The V gene is TRBV4-3, the J gene TRBJ1-2; no firm D call. Germline assignment: CDR1 LGHNA and CDR2 YSLEER. The CDR3 contains 13 residues. The V and J ends lost 4 bases and 4 bases respectively, with 10 bases between them. In DNA form, the CDR3 reads TGCGCCAGCAGCCCGGGATCTTTCTATGGCTACACCTTC. This translates into CASSPGSFYGYTF.

This chain uses TRBV5-1 with TRBJ2-3; D unresolved. V was pared by 0 bases and J by 4 bases, with 9 bases between. The CDR3 has 14 residues. Germline CDR1 and CDR2: SGHRS and YFSETQ. As DNA, the CDR3 is TGCGCCAGCAGCTTGGCCGAACGGGCAGATACGCAGTATTTT. This encodes CASSLAERADTQYF.

This clone was observed once. The chain uses TRBV3-1 (or the pseudogene TRBV3-2) and TRBJ2-7; 8 nucleotides align to TRBD2. Germline CDR1 LGHDT, CDR2 YNNKEL (reference sequence). After removal of 6 bases from V and 2 bases from J, the junction contained 9 bases not matched to a gene. The CDR3 is 15 residues long. The CDR3 region is CASRPRLARTYEQYF. The CDR3 bases are TGTGCCAGCAGGCCCCGACTAGCGCGTACCTACGAGCAGTACTTC.

The rearrangement uses TRBV19 and TRBJ1-4; a possible D gene is TRBD1 (6 bases). V dropped 9 bases and J dropped 7 bases, with 18 bases sitting between them. This CDR3 spans 14 amino acids. CDR1 is LNHDA, CDR2 SQIVND, per germline (reference sequence). The CDR3 DNA sequence: TGTGCCAGCCAGATGGGGCAGGGGAGTGAAAAACTGTTTTTT. Protein: CASQMGQGSEKLFF.

V usage is TRBV28 and J usage is TRBJ2-1; 10 nucleotides match TRBD1. CDR1 MDHEN and CDR2 SYDVKM come from the germline V gene. Trimming took 4 bases from V and 7 from J; bases not matched to a gene: 10. The CDR3 consists of 16 residues. DNA of the CDR3: TGTGCCAGCAGTTCACTCATGACAGGGGGCAGGAATGAGCAGTTCTTC. Translating gives CASSSLMTGGRNEQFF.

Comments on this clone: A much larger clonotype is one base distant, so this may be a read error. The chain is built from TRBV14 and TRBJ2-7; D is uncertain. CDR1 SGHDN and CDR2 FVKESK come from the germline V gene. V was cut by 5 bases and J by 1 base, with 3 bases left in between. CDR3 length: 11 amino acids. The CDR3 nucleotides read TGTGCCAGCAGCTCATCCTACGAGCAGTACTTC. Amino acids: CASSSSYEQYF.

This clone was detected only once. DNA of the CDR3: TGTGCTAGTGGTTTGGTAGTTCAGGACAACGTCCTGACTTTC. Its protein is CASGLVVQDNVLTF. The chain recombines TRBV12-5 with TRBJ2-6; D call uncertain. The CDR3 runs to 14 residues. CDR1 LGHNT and CDR2 FRNRAP come from the germline V gene. V gave up 0 bases and J gave up 9 bases, with 9 bases separating them.

CDR3 nucleotide sequence: TGTGCCAGCACGACTACAGGGGACCCCTATGGCTACACCTTC. Translated, it gives CASTTTGDPYGYTF. The chain carries TRBV28 and TRBJ1-2; 7 bases align to TRBD1. CDR1 and CDR2 from the germline V gene are MDHEN and SYDVKM. V lost 7 bases, J lost 4 bases, and 9 bases stayed unmatched. The CDR3 covers 14 residues.

The chain's CDR3 is CASRADRGGNTEAFF. CDR3 coding DNA: TGTGCCAGCAGGGCTGACAGGGGTGGTAACACTGAAGCTTTCTTT. The chain employs TRBV2 and TRBJ1-1; 8 bases fit TRBD1. There are 15 residues in the CDR3. The germline V gene has CDR1 SNHLY and CDR2 FYNNEI. The V segment lost 6 bases and the J segment 2 bases; nucleotides outside the gene matches: 8.

The rearrangement uses TRBV6-5 and TRBJ2-1; possible D gene TRBD2, 6 bases. This CDR3 is built from 15 residues. Germline CDR1 and CDR2: MNHEY and SVGAGI. Between the trimmed V and J ends, which lost 6 bases and 10 bases, there was a span of 22 bases. The CDR3 region is CASSRTGLPMSEQFF. The CDR3, as DNA: TGTGCCAGCAGCCGTACGGGACTTCCTATGTCGGAGCAGTTCTTC.

The genes are TRBV7-9 and TRBJ2-2, with TRBD1 identical over 10 bases. V shed 1 base, J shed 2 bases, and the junction held 4 bases outside the gene matches. Germline lookup yields CDR1 SEHNR and CDR2 FQNEAQ (reference sequence). The CDR3 is 17 amino acids. Here the CDR3 reads CASSLVDRGFNTGELFF. CDR3 DNA sequence: TGTGCCAGCAGCTTAGTGGACAGGGGGTTCAACACCGGGGAGCTGTTTTTT.

The rearrangement links TRBV7-2 to TRBJ1-2; tentative D call: TRBD1 (5 bases). This CDR3 is built from 17 residues. The ends were cut back, 1 base at V and 7 bases at J, with 22 bases in the middle. CDR1 is SGHTA and CDR2 is FQGNSA in the germline V gene. CDR3 protein: CASSLDFTGIRLGGYTF. CDR3 DNA: TGTGCCAGCAGCTTAGATTTTACAGGAATTCGGTTGGGTGGCTACACCTTC.

The V gene is TRBV29-1, the J gene TRBJ2-1; TRBD1 agrees at 9 bases. The CDR3 runs 13 residues. The germline V gene encodes CDR1 SQVTM and CDR2 ANQGSEA. Unmatched junction bases numbered 5, after V lost 4 bases and J lost 7 bases. The CDR3, as DNA: TGCAGCGTTGGAACAGGGGGCTGGAATGAGCAGTTCTTC. It is translated as CSVGTGGWNEQFF.

With regard to this clone: An end of the junction differs from the germline gene, which may be a read error. This rearrangement joins TRBV2 to TRBJ2-7, with D tentatively TRBD2 (6 bases). The CDR3 extends over 11 amino acids. Germline values: CDR1 SNHLY, CDR2 FYNNEI. CDR3 in amino acids: CAGSGYYEQYF. In DNA form, the CDR3 reads TGTGCCGGCAGCGGGTACTACGAGCAGTACTTC.

This chain connects TRBV2 to TRBJ2-1; maybe TRBD2 (5 bases). Germline V gives CDR1 SNHLY, CDR2 FYNNEI. V lost 7 bases and J 8 bases, leaving 18 bases between the germline ends. This CDR3 spans 14 amino acids. CDR3 residues: CASKGTTGGDEQFF. DNA of the CDR3: TGTGCCAGCAAGGGAACCACTGGAGGCGATGAGCAGTTCTTC.

The genes are TRBV3-1 (or the pseudogene TRBV3-2) and TRBJ2-1; TRBD2 agrees at 9 bases. The germline gives CDR1 LGHDT, CDR2 YNNKEL (reference sequence). This CDR3 spans 16 amino acids. V was pared by 6 bases and J by 7 bases, with 13 bases of the junction left unmatched. The CDR3 DNA sequence: TGTGCCAGCAGGCTAAGCTTAGCGGGAGCAGAGAATGAGCAGTTCTTC. This translates into CASRLSLAGAENEQFF.

The chain uses TRBV10-3 and TRBJ1-2; 7 positions match TRBD1. Looked up from germline, CDR1 is ENHRY and CDR2 is SYGVKD. V lost 3 bases, J lost 5 bases, and 9 bases stayed unmatched. This CDR3 is built from 15 residues. CDR3 in DNA: TGTGCCATCAGTGAACATCCGGGACAGCTTTATGGCTACACCTTC. Translating it yields CAISEHPGQLYGYTF.

The chain uses TRBV4-1 and TRBJ1-2; D unresolved. V lost 1 base and J lost 5, with 8 bases in between. Germline loops: CDR1 MGHRA, CDR2 YSYEKL. This CDR3 contains 13 residues. The CDR3 here is CASSQVNAYGYTF. CDR3 nucleotide sequence: TGCGCCAGCAGCCAAGTGAACGCGTATGGCTACACCTTC.

The chain is built from TRBV15 and TRBJ1-2, with 7 positions matching TRBD1. V was pared by 0 bases and J by 6 bases, with 7 bases of the junction left unmatched. The CDR3 is 15 residues long. Germline V lookup: CDR1 LNHNV, CDR2 YYDKDF (reference sequence). CDR3 region: CATSRDRDREDGYTF. Here the CDR3 DNA reads TGTGCCACCAGCAGAGACCGGGACAGAGAGGATGGCTACACCTTC. Full variable domain (missing parts from reference TRBV15 and TRBJ1-2): DAMVIQNPRYQVTQFGKPVTLSCSQTLNHNVMYWYQQKSSQAPKLLFHYYDKDFNNEADTPDNFQSRRPNTSFCFLDIRSPGLGDTAMYLCATSRDRDREDGYTFGSGTRLTVV.

The rearrangement links TRBV19 to TRBJ1-5; D not resolved. CDR1 and CDR2 from the germline V gene are LNHDA and SQIVND (reference sequence). This CDR3 has 13 residues. V gave up 0 bases and J gave up 7 bases, with 7 bases separating them. Written as DNA, the CDR3 is TGTGCCAGTAGTATAGAGGCGGAACAGCCCCAGCATTTT. Encoded protein: CASSIEAEQPQHF.

The CDR3 spells CATKGQLNTGELFF. DNA of the CDR3: TGTGCCACAAAGGGACAGCTGAACACCGGGGAGCTGTTTTTT. V is TRBV24-1 and J is TRBJ2-2, with 7 bases aligning to TRBD1. Germline CDR1 is KGHDR and CDR2 is SFDVKD. The CDR3 extends over 14 amino acids. The J segment lost 1 base and the V segment lost 10 bases, leaving 5 bases of the junction unmatched.

The rearrangement joins TRBV10-3 to TRBJ2-3; 8 bases line up with TRBD2. There are 16 residues in the CDR3. Germline V lookup: CDR1 ENHRY, CDR2 SYGVKD. The trim removed 4 bases at V and 1 base at J, leaving 7 bases unmatched. The CDR3 DNA is TGTGCCATCAGTGGTGGTAGCGGGGCCGGCACAGATACGCAGTATTTT. Translated, it gives CAISGGSGAGTDTQYF.

This clone showed up just once. CDR3: CAIYGGGITEQYF. The CDR3 nucleotides are TGTGCCATCTACGGCGGCGGAATCACCGAGCAGTACTTC. The rearrangement joins TRBV10-3 to TRBJ2-7; no definite D call. CDR3 length: 13 amino acids. Trimming removed 8 bases from V and 6 bases from J, with 17 bases in between. From germline, CDR1 is ENHRY and CDR2 SYGVKD.

The V call is TRBV19, the J call TRBJ1-4; 7 nucleotides line up with TRBD1. The CDR3 totals 18 residues. CDR1 and CDR2 from the germline V gene are LNHDA and SQIVND (reference sequence). After removal of 4 bases from V and 4 bases from J, the junction contained 15 bases not matched to a gene. The CDR3 spells CASSSIKTTGVGNEKLFF. DNA of the CDR3: TGTGCCAGTAGTAGCATAAAAACAACAGGGGTGGGTAATGAAAAACTGTTTTTT.

This clone was seen once. CDR3 in DNA: TGTGCCAGCAGCTCTCGCAATCAGCCCCAGCATTTT. Its translation is CASSSRNQPQHF. V gene TRBV5-8 combines with J gene TRBJ1-5; D unresolved. The germline V gene has CDR1 SGHTS and CDR2 YDEGEE. The V gene lost 3 bases and the J gene lost 2 bases, with 3 bases spanning the gap. This CDR3 comprises 12 residues. Variable domain in full (rest from reference TRBV5-8 and TRBJ1-5): EAGVTQSPTHLIKTRGQQATLRCSPISGHTSVYWYQQALGLGLQFLLWYDEGEERNRGNFPPRFSGRQFPNYSSELNVNALELEDSALYLCASSSRNQPQHFGDGTRLSIL.

The chain uses TRBV5-1 and TRBJ1-1, with D possibly being TRBD1 (5 bases). Germline CDR1 SGHRS, CDR2 YFSETQ. Trimming shortened V by 0 bases and J by 7 bases, and 10 bases separated the two germline ends. This CDR3 contains 13 residues. The CDR3 sequence: CASSLGQGSEAFF. The CDR3 coding sequence is TGCGCCAGCAGCTTGGGGCAGGGAAGTGAAGCTTTCTTT.